This paragraph reports one T cell receptor (beta chain). RNA transcripts yielded amplified TCR beta CDR3 regions. The HTBI primer set was used in a first-round RT-PCR of the TCR CDR3. TCRdb redid the calling of the multiplex PCR reads with MiXCR, one entry per CDR3 protein. The sample shows 300,000 to 450,000 distinct CDR3 sequences, about 15% of them seen only once. This specimen belongs to a study of T cells in Graves' hyperthyroidism and ophthalmopathy. Diagnoses used clinical symptoms, serum thyroxine and TRAb, thyroid ultrasound and orbital computed tomography. The CDR3 runs to 12 residues. Germline V gives CDR1 DFQATT, CDR2 SNEGSKA (reference sequence). Deletions cut 6 bases from V and 3 bases from J, with 12 bases between.

This clonotype originated in a woman aged 25 to 39 with Graves' hyperthyroidism. The rearrangement joins TRBV20-1 to TRBJ2-7; D may be TRBD1 (6 bases). The material sequenced was blood. This chain's CDR3 is CSAGGTYYEQYF. The CDR3 bases are TGCAGTGCAGGGGGTACCTACTACGAGCAGTACTTC.